This T cell receptor beta chain was captured in a study of blood T cell repertoires in COVID-19. Study in general: The United States, Italy and Spain supplied acute and convalescent COVID-19 samples.

Membership in each cohort depended on participant-reported clinical history. Either two negative PCRs, clearance, or symptom resolution qualified Cohort 3 donors as recovered. CDR1 is SGHTS and CDR2 is YDEGEE in the germline V gene. CDR3 size: 17 residues. V shed 1 base, J shed 3 bases, and the junction held 7 bases outside the gene matches. Sequencing used immunoSEQ multiplex PCR; TCRdb keeps in-frame clones, though not all of them. In the table there are some 320,000 clones, 90% of which are singletons. The TCR originated in a man in his fifties or sixties who had recovered from COVID-19. Sequencing was done on a sample of PBMCs or T cells enriched from blood (not recorded which). The genes are TRBV5-8 and TRBJ1-5; the match to TRBD1 covers 10 bases. The CDR3, as DNA: TGTGCCAGCAGCTTGTCGACGGGACAGGGGACCAATCAGCCCCAGCATTTT. Residues: CASSLSTGQGTNQPQHF.